This T cell receptor (beta chain) was sequenced in a study of blood T cell repertoires in COVID-19 (TCRdb year 2020). Concerning the study at large: The collaborator samples originated in the United States, Italy and Spain and spanned the acute and convalescent phases of COVID-19. The prospective study material was composed of cDNA or gDNA derived from T cells, B-cell-depleted T cells, or PBMCs. The dataset comprised deeply sampled blood TCRbeta repertoires from subjects exposed to, actively infected with, or recovered from COVID-19. A freely available public database, intended as a resource for researchers studying the immune response to SARS-CoV-2, is where the repertoires were released. Samples were obtained from the ongoing ImmuneRACE study (first 160 participants) and from over 1,000 subjects provided by 6 global collaborators. A de-identified subject ID, COVID-19 status, age in years and sex were almost always included in the sample metadata. HLA class I and class II types, where available, came from metadata supplied by the sample provider rather than from assay-based typing. General conclusions and limits of the study: The amount of clinical and demographic metadata varied by source and participant and was provided uncurated.

The germline V gene (reference sequence) yields PRHDT for CDR1 and FYEKMQ for CDR2. Reading from cysteine to phenylalanine, the CDR3 counts 15 amino acids. Only the CDR3 region is kept as DNA, spanning 45 bases read in frame from base 1. The junction carries 17 bases between V and J, which are trimmed by 5 bases and 6 bases respectively. At one collaborating source in Seattle, patients were enrolled during active infection and were followed longitudinally through the course of disease. Whole blood was collected in K2EDTA tubes by collaborating institutions according to the institutions' own protocols. For TCRbeta analysis, collaborators shipped samples in one of three forms: frozen whole blood, isolated PBMCs, or DNA extracted from either of those sample types. In regard to this clone: No cognate antigen has been identified for it. Base qualities are not provided; no much larger clone lies one nucleotide away.

The immunoSEQ Assay, a bias-controlled multiplex PCR, was used to amplify TCRbeta CDR3 regions from genomic DNA. Concerning the study's data processing: The number of nucleated cells in each sample was estimated from the amplification of reference gene primers within the assay. To quantify the absolute abundance of each unique TCRbeta CDR3 rearrangement, sequence reads were collapsed and filtered. For each sample, productive Simpson clonality was calculated by taking the square root of Simpson's diversity index across productive rearrangements. TCRdb mirrors the immuneACCESS table, restricted to in-frame sequences. Some clones are absent from its copies; in checked studies, under half trace to an unresolved V gene, and the reason for the others is unknown. V and J calls plus clone size are reproduced from that table; the DNA served to infer D and trimming. In this sample the table shows about 180,000 clones, approximately 80% of which occur a single time. Jointly, the top ten make up over 6.5% of the sample.

Input material: peripheral blood. The receptor was isolated from a woman aged 40-49 years with COVID-19, enrolled during active disease. The chain was built from TRBV13 and TRBJ2-1; TRBD1 is a possible D gene, resting on 6 matching bases. The sequence in DNA is TGTGCCAGCAGCGTCCCCTGGGGGCCGGGCAATGAGCAGTTCTTC. Its translation is CASSVPWGPGNEQFF.